The 30 T cell receptor beta chains reported below all come from one sample, sequenced in a study of OX40 agonist ivuxolimab in advanced cancers. Repertoires were generated with immunoSEQ multiplex PCR, while TCRdb's copy carries only in-frame clones and drops some. Of around 50,000 clones listed, 80% to 90% are singletons. The starting material was CD4+ or CD8+ T cells sorted from blood, obtained in a trial of the OX40 agonist ivuxolimab. These receptors were collected from an adult with an advanced solid tumor such as melanoma, head and neck, liver or kidney cancer.

The genes are TRBV14 and TRBJ2-7; TRBD1 might be the D (5 bases). The CDR3 extends over 13 amino acids. Trimming took 0 bases from V and 12 from J, leaving 15 bases between them. Germline lookup yields CDR1 SGHDN and CDR2 FVKESK. For the CDR3, the DNA is TGTGCCAGCAGCCAAGATTTGGGGAAGGGGTGGTACTTC. It translates to CASSQDLGKGWYF.

The V call is TRBV5-6, the J call TRBJ1-3; D unclear. Germline CDR1 is SGHDT and CDR2 is YYEEEE. Trimming stripped 0 bases from V and 5 bases from J, with 9 bases between. This CDR3 has 14 amino acids. CDR3: CASSLGNDRNTIYF. DNA of the CDR3: TGTGCCAGCAGCTTGGGCAATGATCGAAACACCATATATTTT.

The table lists this clone with a count of one. The chain carries TRBV10-3 and TRBJ1-1; 10 nucleotides match TRBD1. The CDR3 totals 15 residues. V was clipped by 4 bases and J by 0 bases; unmatched bases: 2. CDR1 ENHRY and CDR2 SYGVKD come from the germline V gene. The DNA for the CDR3 is TGTGCCATCAGTGGGACAGGGGGATTGAACACTGAAGCTTTCTTT. It translates to CAISGTGGLNTEAFF.

CDR3 amino acids: CASSWGDRPYNEQFF. CDR3 sequence (DNA): TGTGCCAGCAGTTGGGGCGACAGGCCCTACAATGAGCAGTTCTTC. The chain carries TRBV6-6 and TRBJ2-1; D perhaps matches TRBD1 (6 bases). Germline CDR1 is MNHNY and CDR2 is SVGAGI (reference sequence). V dropped 4 bases and J dropped 2 bases, with 12 bases sitting between them. This CDR3 has 15 residues.

The chain combines TRBV2 with TRBJ1-2; D uncertain. CDR3 length: 16 residues. Between the trimmed V and J ends, which lost 6 bases and 7 bases, there was a span of 24 bases. CDR1 is SNHLY, CDR2 FYNNEI, per germline. This chain's CDR3 is CASRSIVKAVFGGYTF. CDR3 coding DNA: TGTGCCAGCAGGTCCATTGTAAAGGCTGTATTTGGTGGCTACACCTTC.

The V and J genes are TRBV6-5 and TRBJ2-3; D not resolved. Germline V CDR1 and CDR2: MNHEY, SVGAGI. Deletions cut 5 bases from V and 0 bases from J, with 12 bases between. The CDR3 runs 15 residues. The CDR3: CASSPRFSSTDTQYF. In DNA form, the CDR3 reads TGTGCCAGCAGTCCTCGGTTCTCTAGCACAGATACGCAGTATTTT.

This chain's CDR3 is CASSLEGGGTDTQYF. The CDR3 nucleotides read TGTGCCAGCAGCTTGGAGGGGGGAGGCACAGATACGCAGTATTTT. The chain joins TRBV5-6 to TRBJ2-3; D may correspond to TRBD1 or TRBD2 (6 bases each). V lost 0 bases to trimming and J lost 1 base, with 9 bases between them. Germline values: CDR1 SGHDT, CDR2 YYEEEE. This CDR3 spans 15 amino acids.

On this clone: The junction differs from germline at one of its ends, possibly a read error. V usage is TRBV2 and J usage is TRBJ2-1; TRBD1 aligns across 10 bases. The CDR3 is 13 residues long. CDR1 is SNHLY and CDR2 is FYNNEI in the germline V gene. In DNA form, the CDR3 reads TGTGCCAGCACTGAAGACAGGGGGCCTGAGCAGTTCTTC. This translates into CASTEDRGPEQFF.

The chain carries TRBV6-5 and TRBJ2-3; 7 bases map to TRBD2. Germline V gene data show CDR1 as MNHEY and CDR2 as SVGAGI. The CDR3 covers 15 residues. Unmatched junction bases numbered 8, after V lost 2 bases and J lost 6 bases. CDR3 DNA: TGTGCCAGCAGTTACACCGGGACTACGGTGGATACGCAGTATTTT. As protein: CASSYTGTTVDTQYF.

This chain joins TRBV29-1 and TRBJ1-2; the match to TRBD1 covers 8 bases. Per germline, CDR1 SQVTM and CDR2 ANQGSEA. V shed 4 bases, J shed 8 bases, and the junction held 6 bases outside the gene matches. This CDR3 has 12 amino acids. The CDR3 spells CSVVGQGWGYTF. Here the CDR3 DNA reads TGCAGCGTTGTAGGACAGGGTTGGGGCTACACCTTC.

The chain is built from TRBV11-2 and TRBJ2-5, with TRBD1 matching 10 bases. V dropped 5 bases and J dropped 5; count of bases not matched to a gene: 2. Germline V gene sequence: CDR1 SGHAT, CDR2 FQNNGV. There are 13 residues in the CDR3. CDR3 coding DNA: TGTGCCAGCAGCCTGGACAGGGGGGAGACCCAGTACTTC. This translates into CASSLDRGETQYF.

The chain carries TRBV2 and TRBJ1-2; D is undetermined. The CDR3 covers 12 residues. V lost 3 bases, J lost 4 bases, and 6 bases lay in between. Germline loops: CDR1 SNHLY, CDR2 FYNNEI. The chain's CDR3 is CASSEYTYGYTF. As DNA, the CDR3 is TGTGCCAGCAGTGAGTACACCTATGGCTACACCTTC.

The chain joins TRBV19 to TRBJ2-2; D might be TRBD2 (5 bases). Germline assignment: CDR1 LNHDA and CDR2 SQIVND (reference sequence). This CDR3 is 19 amino acids long. Deletions cut 3 bases from V and 0 bases from J, with 20 bases between. For the CDR3, the DNA is TGTGCCAGTAGTATTAGCCTACCGGGGAGCGCTGCGAACACCGGGGAGCTGTTTTTT. This sequence encodes CASSISLPGSAANTGELFF.

This clone occurred once. The chain carries TRBV6-5 and TRBJ2-7; the match to TRBD1 covers 7 bases. Germline loops: CDR1 MNHEY, CDR2 SVGAGI. The CDR3 is 14 residues long. The trim removed 7 bases at V and 0 bases at J, leaving 6 bases unmatched. The CDR3 is CASTTQGLSYEQYF. Here the CDR3 DNA reads TGTGCCAGCACGACACAGGGGCTCTCCTACGAGCAGTACTTC.

This rearrangement joins TRBV5-6 to TRBJ2-3; tentatively, D is TRBD1 (6 bases). The CDR3 sequence is 14 residues long. Trimming cost V 1 base and J 5 bases, with 11 bases left between them. Germline V gives CDR1 SGHDT, CDR2 YYEEEE. The CDR3 region is CASSLFRGQDTQYF. The CDR3 DNA reads TGTGCCAGCAGCTTGTTCAGGGGACAAGATACGCAGTATTTT.

This chain uses TRBV20-1 with TRBJ2-7; D remains unclear. The germline V and J ends were trimmed by 3 bases and 2 bases, with 5 bases remaining between them. The CDR3 covers 11 residues. Germline CDR1 is DFQATT and CDR2 is SNEGSKA (reference sequence). Written as DNA, the CDR3 is TGCAGTGCTAGGCTGGCCTACGAGCAGTACTTC. Protein sequence: CSARLAYEQYF.

The chain combines TRBV7-9 with TRBJ2-7; TRBD2 is a possible D gene (6 bases). V was clipped by 4 bases and J by 2 bases, with 15 bases between them. This CDR3 has 15 residues. Germline CDR1 and CDR2: SEHNR and FQNEAQ (reference sequence). This CDR3 is CASSSRRRDAYEQYF. The CDR3 bases are TGTGCCAGCAGCTCCCGTAGGAGGGATGCCTACGAGCAGTACTTC.

The V gene is TRBV10-1, the J gene TRBJ2-2, with D unresolved. The germline V gene encodes CDR1 WNHNN and CDR2 SYGVQD (reference sequence). CDR3 length: 14 amino acids. The V end was cut by 6 bases, the J end by 1 base, with 9 bases between. The CDR3, as DNA: TGCGCCAGCAGGAACAGCCAGAACACCGGGGAGCTGTTTTTT. It encodes CASRNSQNTGELFF.

This sequence joins TRBV5-4 and TRBJ2-7; 8 nucleotides line up with TRBD2. Germline CDR1 reads SGHNT; CDR2 reads YYREEE (reference sequence). V lost 2 bases to trimming and J lost 0 bases; unmatched junction nucleotides: 4. This CDR3 comprises 15 residues. CDR3 in amino acids: CASSFQAGDSYEQYF. CDR3 bases: TGTGCCAGCAGCTTCCAAGCGGGGGACTCCTACGAGCAGTACTTC. Full variable domain (rest looked up from reference TRBV5-4 and TRBJ2-7): ETGVTQSPTHLIKTRGQQVTLRCSSQSGHNTVSWYQQALGQGPQFIFQYYREEENGRGNFPPRFSGLQFPNYSSELNVNALELDDSALYLCASSFQAGDSYEQYFGPGTRLTVT.

This rearrangement joins TRBV11-3 to TRBJ1-2, with D unresolved. The V gene lost 5 bases and the J gene lost 2 bases, with 12 bases spanning the gap. Germline CDR1 reads SGHNT; CDR2 reads YENEEA. The length of the CDR3 is 14 residues. The chain's CDR3 is CASSPFASNYGYTF. CDR3 DNA: TGTGCCAGCAGCCCCTTCGCTTCCAACTATGGCTACACCTTC.

The chain uses TRBV6-1 and TRBJ2-7, with TRBD1 identical over 7 bases. Germline CDR1 MNHNS, CDR2 SASEGT. V gave up 3 bases and J gave up 2 bases; unmatched junction bases: 7. The CDR3 extends over 15 amino acids. CDR3 nucleotides: TGTGCCAGCAGTGAGGGTGCAGGGGGTACCTACGAGCAGTACTTC. Amino acids: CASSEGAGGTYEQYF.

This chain joins TRBV5-4 and TRBJ2-2; 13 nucleotides line up with TRBD2. There are 16 residues in the CDR3. Germline CDR1 reads SGHNT; CDR2 reads YYREEE (reference sequence). With V trimmed by 4 bases and J by 4 bases, 4 bases remained unmatched. The CDR3 DNA is TGTGCCAGCAGCCAGGGACTAGCGGGGTCCACCGGGGAGCTGTTTTTT. It is translated as CASSQGLAGSTGELFF.

The chain employs TRBV6-5 and TRBJ1-2; TRBD1 matches 10 bases. Unmatched junction bases numbered 10, after V lost 7 bases and J lost 8 bases. There are 14 residues in the CDR3. The germline V gene encodes CDR1 MNHEY and CDR2 SVGAGI. The CDR3 sequence is CASKRGQGTDGYTF. DNA for the CDR3: TGTGCCAGCAAAAGGGGACAGGGGACAGACGGCTACACCTTC.

V and J are TRBV4-1 and TRBJ1-1; weak D call: TRBD1 (6 bases). Germline V gene lookup returns CDR1 MGHRA and CDR2 YSYEKL. V was shortened by 0 bases and J by 6 bases, with 14 bases between the two germline ends. CDR3 length: 15 residues. In nucleotides, the CDR3 is TGCGCCAGCAGCCAAGATATAAGGACAGCGGCTGAAGCTTTCTTT. Amino acid sequence: CASSQDIRTAAEAFF.

The chain joins TRBV15 to TRBJ1-5, with D uncertain. This CDR3 region has 15 residues. V dropped 6 bases and J dropped 4 bases, with 16 bases sitting between them. The germline CDR1 and CDR2 sequences are LNHNV and YYDKDF (reference sequence). The CDR3 DNA reads TGTGCCACCAGTAGAACCTTCTCCCCGAATCAGCCCCAGCATTTT. Its translation is CATSRTFSPNQPQHF.

On this clone itself: This sample also contains other DNA sequences that code for the same CDR3. The chain joins TRBV6-6 to TRBJ2-5; no clear D gene. V lost 6 bases and J lost 2, with 4 bases in between. The CDR3 covers 11 residues. Germline-derived CDR1 and CDR2 are MNHNY and SVGAGI (reference sequence). The CDR3 coding sequence is TGTGCCAGCAGCCATCAAGAGACCCAGTACTTC. Protein product: CASSHQETQYF.

This clone has a handful of counts. This chain connects TRBV25-1 to TRBJ1-1; no definite D call. Trimming left V 7 bases short and J 4 bases short, with 7 bases between. Germline values: CDR1 MGHDK, CDR2 SYGVNS. The CDR3 consists of 11 residues. The CDR3 nucleotides are TGTGCCAGCATGACCGGCACTGAAGCTTTCTTT. Protein sequence: CASMTGTEAFF.

The chain couples TRBV4-1 to TRBJ1-5; a possible D gene is TRBD1 (6 bases). In germline, CDR1 is MGHRA, CDR2 YSYEKL. V lost 1 base to trimming and J lost 4 bases, with 11 bases between them. This CDR3 has 15 amino acids. CDR3 residues: CASSQAGTINQPQHF. The DNA of the CDR3 is TGCGCCAGCAGCCAAGCCGGGACAATTAATCAGCCCCAGCATTTT.

This clone showed up just a few times. This chain's CDR3 is CASSTDRVEGQPQHF. The CDR3 DNA reads as TGTGCCAGCAGCACGGACAGGGTGGAGGGTCAGCCCCAGCATTTT. This chain connects TRBV7-2 to TRBJ1-5; 8 nucleotides align to TRBD1. V lost 5 bases, J lost 6 bases, and 9 bases stayed unmatched. CDR1 is SGHTA, CDR2 FQGNSA, per germline. CDR3 length: 15 amino acids.

A word on this clone: A single base separates this from a much larger clone, so it may be a read error. This chain links TRBV11-2 with TRBJ1-1, with a tentative D call TRBD1 (5 bases). There are 13 residues in the CDR3. Germline V CDR1 and CDR2: SGHAT, FQNNGV. V was cut by 0 bases and J by 4 bases, with 6 bases left in between. As DNA, the CDR3 is TGTGCCAGCAGCTTAGAGGGGGGCACTGAAGCTTTCTTT. It yields the protein CASSLEGGTEAFF. The full variable domain, completed using reference TRBV11-2 and TRBJ1-1, is EAGVAQSPRYKIIEKRQSVAFWCNPISGHATLYWYQQILGQGPKLLIQFQNNGVVDDSQLPKDRFSAERLKGVDSTLKIQPAKLEDSAVYLCASSLEGGTEAFFGQGTRLTVV.